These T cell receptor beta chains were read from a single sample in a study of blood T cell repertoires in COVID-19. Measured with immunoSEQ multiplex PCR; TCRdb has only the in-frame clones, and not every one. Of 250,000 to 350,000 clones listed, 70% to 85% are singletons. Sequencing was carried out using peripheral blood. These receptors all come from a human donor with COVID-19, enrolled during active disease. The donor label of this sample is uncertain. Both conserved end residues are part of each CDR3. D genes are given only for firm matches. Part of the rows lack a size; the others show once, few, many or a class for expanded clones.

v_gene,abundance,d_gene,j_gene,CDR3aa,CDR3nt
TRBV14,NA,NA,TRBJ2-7,CASSQARLAVNRPYEQYF,TGTGCCAGCAGCCAAGCTCGGCTAGCTGTGAATCGCCCCTACGAGCAGTACTTC
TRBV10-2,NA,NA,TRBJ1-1,CASSGGVAGVTEAFF,TGCGCCAGCAGCGGTGGGGTTGCGGGGGTCACTGAAGCTTTCTTT
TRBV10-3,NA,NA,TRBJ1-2,CAINKGQEAGYTF,TGTGCCATCAATAAAGGGCAGGAGGCTGGCTACACCTTC
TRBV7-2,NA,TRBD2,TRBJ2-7,CASSLARASGRAREQYF,TGTGCCAGCAGCTTAGCCCGAGCTAGCGGGAGGGCTCGTGAGCAGTACTTC
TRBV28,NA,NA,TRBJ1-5,CASSQGDQPQHF,TGTGCCAGCAGTCAGGGTGATCAGCCCCAGCATTTT
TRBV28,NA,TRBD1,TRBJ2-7,CASSYRGREQYF,TGTGCCAGCAGTTACAGGGGACGCGAGCAGTACTTC
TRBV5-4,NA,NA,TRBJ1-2,CASSSNTGLKDGYTF,TGTGCCAGCAGCTCTAACACAGGTTTAAAGGATGGCTACACCTTC
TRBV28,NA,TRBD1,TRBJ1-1,CASSSTTGVVAEAFF,TGTGCCAGCAGTTCCACGACAGGGGTCGTCGCTGAAGCTTTCTTT
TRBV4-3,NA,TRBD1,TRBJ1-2,CASSQDLGDREVGGYTF,TGCGCCAGCAGCCAAGATTTAGGGGACAGAGAAGTAGGTGGCTACACCTTC
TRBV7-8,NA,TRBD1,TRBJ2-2,CASSYRDRVDTGELFF,TGTGCCAGCAGCTACCGGGACAGGGTTGACACCGGGGAGCTGTTTTTT
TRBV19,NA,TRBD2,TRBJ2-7,CASRVGGSSYEQYF,TGTGCCAGTCGGGTAGGCGGGAGCTCCTACGAGCAGTACTTC
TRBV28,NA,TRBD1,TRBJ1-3,CASSLYRGRGGGRVSGNTIYF,TGTGCCAGCAGTTTATACAGGGGGCGCGGAGGTGGTCGGGTCTCTGGAAACACCATATATTTT
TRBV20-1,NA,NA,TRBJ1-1,CSAAASTEAFF,TGCAGTGCCGCGGCCAGCACTGAAGCTTTCTTT
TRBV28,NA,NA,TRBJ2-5,CASSSPLTSWTQYF,TGTGCCAGCAGTTCCCCCTTAACTAGTTGGACCCAGTACTTC
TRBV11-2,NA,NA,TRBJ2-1,CASSRWTNEQFF,TGTGCCAGCAGCCGCTGGACTAATGAGCAGTTCTTC
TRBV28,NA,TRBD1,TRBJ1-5,CASSPPPRGNQPQHF,TGTGCCAGCAGTCCCCCCCCCAGGGGGAATCAGCCCCAGCATTTT
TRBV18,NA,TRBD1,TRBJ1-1,CASSPTGGRAEAFF,TGTGCCAGCTCACCAACAGGGGGCCGGGCTGAAGCTTTCTTT
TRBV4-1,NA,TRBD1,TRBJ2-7,CASSQSPGQGSHEQYF,TGCGCCAGCAGCCAATCCCCGGGACAGGGGAGCCACGAGCAGTACTTC
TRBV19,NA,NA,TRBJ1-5,CASSIGAGNTNQPQHF,TGTGCCAGTAGTATAGGGGCAGGGAATACGAATCAGCCCCAGCATTTT
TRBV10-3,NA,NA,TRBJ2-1,CAISDSGELGQFF,TGTGCCATCAGCGATTCAGGGGAGCTGGGGCAGTTCTTC
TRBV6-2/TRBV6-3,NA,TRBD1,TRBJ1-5,CASSPWTGPSGSNQPQHF,TGTGCCAGCAGCCCCTGGACAGGACCCTCGGGTAGCAATCAGCCCCAGCATTTT
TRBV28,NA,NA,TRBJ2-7,CATTAGPVYEQYF,TGTGCCACTACGGCAGGCCCCGTCTACGAGCAGTACTTC
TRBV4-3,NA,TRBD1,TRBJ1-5,CASSQGVLGQGSRQPQHF,TGCGCCAGCAGCCAAGGGGTGCTAGGACAGGGCTCCCGTCAGCCCCAGCATTTT
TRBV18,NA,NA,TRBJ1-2,CASSPNVYTIYGYTF,TGTGCCAGCTCACCAAATGTTTACACCATCTATGGCTACACCTTC
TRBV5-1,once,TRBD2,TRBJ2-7,CASSWGGEMGEQYF,TGCGCCAGCAGCTGGGGAGGGGAGATGGGCGAGCAGTACTTC
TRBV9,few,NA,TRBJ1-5,CASSVGGTQPQHF,TGTGCCAGCAGCGTAGGCGGTACTCAGCCCCAGCATTTT
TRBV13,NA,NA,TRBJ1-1,CASSLRVARGTEAFF,TGTGCCAGCAGCTTAAGGGTCGCCAGGGGCACTGAAGCTTTCTTT
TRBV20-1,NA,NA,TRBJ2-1,CSASSPSSYNEQFF,TGCAGTGCTAGTTCCCCGAGCTCCTACAATGAGCAGTTCTTC
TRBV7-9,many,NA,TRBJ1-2,CASSPDYGYTF,TGTGCCAGCAGCCCGGACTATGGCTACACCTTC
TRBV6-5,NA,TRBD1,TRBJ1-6,CASSYQGEFNSPLHF,TGTGCCAGCAGTTACCAGGGGGAGTTTAATTCACCCCTCCACTTT
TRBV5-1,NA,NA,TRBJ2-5,CASSSSPGETQYF,TGCGCCAGCAGCTCCTCCCCGGGGGAGACCCAGTACTTC
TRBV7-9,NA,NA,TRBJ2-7,CASSLVGGSRSYEQYF,TGTGCCAGCAGCTTAGTAGGAGGGAGTCGCTCCTACGAGCAGTACTTC
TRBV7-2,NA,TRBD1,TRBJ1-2,CASSPATGVYGYTF,TGTGCCAGCAGCCCCGCGACAGGGGTTTATGGCTACACCTTC
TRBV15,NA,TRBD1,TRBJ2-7,CATSRAGTANSYEQYF,TGTGCCACCAGCAGGGCCGGGACAGCGAACTCCTACGAGCAGTACTTC
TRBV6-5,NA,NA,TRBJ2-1,CASSLAAPSYNEQFF,TGTGCCAGCAGTTTAGCGGCCCCCTCCTACAATGAGCAGTTCTTC
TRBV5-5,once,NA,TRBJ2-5,CASSPDWVRYQETQYF,TGTGCCAGCAGCCCGGACTGGGTGAGGTACCAAGAGACCCAGTACTTC
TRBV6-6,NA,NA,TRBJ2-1,CASSSLDWGSNEQFF,TGTGCCAGCAGCTCTCTGGACTGGGGTTCAAATGAGCAGTTCTTC
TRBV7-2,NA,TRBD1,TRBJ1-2,CASSLQGQESGYTF,TGTGCCAGCAGCTTACAAGGACAGGAGTCTGGCTACACCTTC
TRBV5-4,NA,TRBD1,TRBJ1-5,CASSQQGGAWGSNQPQHF,TGTGCCAGCAGTCAACAGGGGGGCGCATGGGGCAGCAATCAGCCCCAGCATTTT
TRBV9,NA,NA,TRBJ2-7,CASSRIGSSYEQYF,TGTGCCAGCAGCAGGATTGGGAGCTCCTACGAGCAGTACTTC
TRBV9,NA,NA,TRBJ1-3,CASSVATDSGNTIYF,TGTGCCAGCAGCGTAGCAACAGACTCTGGAAACACCATATATTTT
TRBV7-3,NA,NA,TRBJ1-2,CASSPTVETARYTF,TGTGCCAGCAGCCCCACCGTAGAGACAGCTCGCTACACCTTC
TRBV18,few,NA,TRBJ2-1,CASSPPVSSYNEQFF,TGTGCCAGCTCACCACCGGTTAGCTCCTACAATGAGCAGTTCTTC
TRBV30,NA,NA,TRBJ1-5,CAWTLAHGDQPQHF,TGTGCCTGGACCCTGGCGCACGGGGATCAGCCCCAGCATTTT
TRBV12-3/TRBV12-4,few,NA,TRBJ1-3,CASSFGERNTIYF,TGTGCCAGCAGTTTTGGAGAAAGAAACACCATATATTTT
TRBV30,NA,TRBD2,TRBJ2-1,CAWQIAGGRNEQFF,TGTGCCTGGCAGATAGCGGGAGGACGCAATGAGCAGTTCTTC
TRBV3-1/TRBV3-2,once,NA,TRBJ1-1,CASSPFQGGKTEAFF,TGTGCCAGCAGCCCATTTCAGGGTGGAAAGACTGAAGCTTTCTTT
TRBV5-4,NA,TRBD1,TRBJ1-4,CASSMGQTNEKLFF,TGTGCCAGCAGCATGGGACAGACAAATGAAAAACTGTTTTTT
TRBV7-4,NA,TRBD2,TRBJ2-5,CASSLETSGLTETQYF,TGTGCCAGCAGCCTGGAGACTAGCGGGTTGACAGAGACCCAGTACTTC
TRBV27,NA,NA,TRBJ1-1,CASSTLRTARTYTNTEAFF,TGTGCCAGCAGCACTCTACGGACAGCCCGCACCTATACGAACACTGAAGCTTTCTTT
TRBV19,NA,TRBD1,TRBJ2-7,CASRAGGRYEQYF,TGTGCCAGTAGGGCAGGGGGCCGCTACGAGCAGTACTTC
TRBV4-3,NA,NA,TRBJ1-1,CASSQAIRDTEAFF,TGCGCCAGCAGCCAAGCCATACGAGACACTGAAGCTTTCTTT
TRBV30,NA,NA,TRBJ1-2,CAWSGGSPKGYTF,TGTGCCTGGAGTGGAGGTTCCCCTAAGGGCTACACCTTC
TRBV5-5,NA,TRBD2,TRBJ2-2,CASSLDGTSGEELFF,TGTGCCAGCAGCTTGGACGGGACTAGCGGGGAAGAGCTGTTTTTT
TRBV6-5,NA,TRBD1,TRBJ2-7,CASSLGQVSHEQYF,TGTGCCAGCAGCCTCGGACAGGTATCCCACGAGCAGTACTTC
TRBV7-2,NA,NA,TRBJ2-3,CASSVDASPSTDTQYF,TGTGCCAGCAGCGTAGATGCTAGCCCAAGCACAGATACGCAGTATTTT
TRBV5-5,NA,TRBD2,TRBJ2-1,CASSLGSSGSSYNEQFF,TGTGCCAGCAGCTTGGGGTCCAGCGGGAGTTCCTACAATGAGCAGTTCTTC
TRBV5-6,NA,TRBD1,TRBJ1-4,CASSSLQGAGEKLFF,TGTGCCAGCAGCTCCCTACAGGGGGCGGGGGAAAAACTGTTTTTT
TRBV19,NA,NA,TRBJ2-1,CASKGGLTYNEQFF,TGTGCCAGTAAAGGCGGACTCACCTACAATGAGCAGTTCTTC
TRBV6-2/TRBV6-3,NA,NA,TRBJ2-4,CASSYSNPENIQYF,TGTGCCAGCAGTTACTCGAACCCGGAAAACATTCAGTACTTC